A single T cell receptor (beta chain) is shown here with its context. Other DNA sequences in the sample encode the same CDR3. The CDR3 runs to 14 residues. V lost 6 bases, J lost 1 base, and 13 bases lay in between. The germline V gene encodes CDR1 ENHRY and CDR2 SYGVKD. This sample stems from a study of shared clonotypes between healthy human individuals. The table came from immunoSEQ multiplex PCR; TCRdb's copy has only in-frame clones and leaves some out. The data hold over a million clones, with approximately 96% observed a single time. The clonotype comes from a man under 40 in good health. Input material: naive CD4+ T cells sorted from blood. Subset: CD45RA+ positively selected. The chain couples TRBV10-3 to TRBJ2-7; possibly TRBD1 for D (6 bases). The CDR3 sequence is CAISRTGNSYEQYF. The CDR3 DNA sequence: TGTGCCATCAGCCGAACAGGGAATTCCTACGAGCAGTACTTC.